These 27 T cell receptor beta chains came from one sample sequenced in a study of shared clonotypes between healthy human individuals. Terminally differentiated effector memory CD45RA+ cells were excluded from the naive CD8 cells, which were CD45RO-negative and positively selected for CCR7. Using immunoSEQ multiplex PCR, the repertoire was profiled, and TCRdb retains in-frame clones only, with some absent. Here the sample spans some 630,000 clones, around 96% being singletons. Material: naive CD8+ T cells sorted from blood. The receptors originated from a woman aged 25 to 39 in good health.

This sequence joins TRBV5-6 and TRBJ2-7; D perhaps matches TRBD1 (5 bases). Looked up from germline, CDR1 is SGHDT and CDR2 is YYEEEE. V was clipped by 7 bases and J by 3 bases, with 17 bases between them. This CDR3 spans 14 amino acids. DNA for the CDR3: TGTGCCAGCTCGGACACCTTGAGCGACTACGAGCAGTACTTC. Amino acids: CASSDTLSDYEQYF.

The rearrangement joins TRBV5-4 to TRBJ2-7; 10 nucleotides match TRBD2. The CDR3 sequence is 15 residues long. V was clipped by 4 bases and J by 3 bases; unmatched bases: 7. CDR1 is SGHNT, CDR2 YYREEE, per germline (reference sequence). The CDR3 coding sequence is TGTGCCAGCAGCCGATTAGCGGGAGGTGGCTACGAGCAGTACTTC. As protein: CASSRLAGGGYEQYF.

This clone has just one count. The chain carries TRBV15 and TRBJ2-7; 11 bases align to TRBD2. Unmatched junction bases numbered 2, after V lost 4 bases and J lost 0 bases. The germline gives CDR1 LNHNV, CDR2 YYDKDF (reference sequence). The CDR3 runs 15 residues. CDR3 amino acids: CATSMGTSGSYEQYF. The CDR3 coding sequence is TGTGCCACCAGCATGGGGACTAGCGGCTCCTACGAGCAGTACTTC.

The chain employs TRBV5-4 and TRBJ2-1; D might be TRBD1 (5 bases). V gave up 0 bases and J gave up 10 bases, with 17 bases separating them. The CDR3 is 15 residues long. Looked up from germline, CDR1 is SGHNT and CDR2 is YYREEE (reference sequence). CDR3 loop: CASSLGRAPSQEQFF. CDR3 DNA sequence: TGTGCCAGCAGCTTGGGCAGGGCCCCCTCCCAAGAGCAGTTCTTC. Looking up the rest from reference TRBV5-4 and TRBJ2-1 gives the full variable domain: ETGVTQSPTHLIKTRGQQVTLRCSSQSGHNTVSWYQQALGQGPQFIFQYYREEENGRGNFPPRFSGLQFPNYSSELNVNALELDDSALYLCASSLGRAPSQEQFFGPGTRLTVL.

CDR3 in DNA: TGTGCCAGCAGCTTACTCCCAGGGCCCTACGAGCAGTACTTC. Encoded protein: CASSLLPGPYEQYF. The chain carries TRBV7-9 and TRBJ2-7, with D tentatively TRBD1 (5 bases). Trimming took 2 bases from V and 2 from J, leaving 10 bases between them. Germline V gives CDR1 SEHNR, CDR2 FQNEAQ (reference sequence). The CDR3 loop spans 14 amino acids.

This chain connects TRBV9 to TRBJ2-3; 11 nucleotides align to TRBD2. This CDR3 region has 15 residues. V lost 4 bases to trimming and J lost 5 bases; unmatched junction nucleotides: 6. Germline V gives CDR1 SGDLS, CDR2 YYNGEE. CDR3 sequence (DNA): TGTGCCAGCAGCAGTAGCGGGAGGGAGATAGATACGCAGTATTTT. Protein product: CASSSSGREIDTQYF.

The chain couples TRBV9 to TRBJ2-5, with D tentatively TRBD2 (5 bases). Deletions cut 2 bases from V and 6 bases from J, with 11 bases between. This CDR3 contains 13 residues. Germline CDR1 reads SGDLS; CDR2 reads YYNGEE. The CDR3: CASSVGPGKTQYF. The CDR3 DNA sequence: TGTGCCAGCAGCGTTGGTCCGGGAAAGACCCAGTACTTC.

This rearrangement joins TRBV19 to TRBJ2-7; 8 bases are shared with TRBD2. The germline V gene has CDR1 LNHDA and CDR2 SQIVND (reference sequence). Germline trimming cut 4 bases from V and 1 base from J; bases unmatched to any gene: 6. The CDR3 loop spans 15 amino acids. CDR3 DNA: TGTGCCAGTAGTACTCGGACTAGCAGTTCCTACGAGCAGTACTTC. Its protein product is CASSTRTSSSYEQYF.

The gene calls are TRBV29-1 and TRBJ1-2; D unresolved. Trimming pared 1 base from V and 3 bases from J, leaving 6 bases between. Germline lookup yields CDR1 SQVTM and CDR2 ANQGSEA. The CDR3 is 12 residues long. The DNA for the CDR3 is TGCAGCGTTGAAGGACGGTACTATGGCTACACCTTC. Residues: CSVEGRYYGYTF.

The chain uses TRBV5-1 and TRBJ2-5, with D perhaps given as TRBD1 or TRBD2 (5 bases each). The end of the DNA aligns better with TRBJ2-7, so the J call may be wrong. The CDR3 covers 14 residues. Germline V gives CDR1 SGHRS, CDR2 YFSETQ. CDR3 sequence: CASSSGTASYEQYF. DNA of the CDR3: TGCGCCAGCAGCTCCGGGACGGCTTCCTACGAGCAGTACTTC.

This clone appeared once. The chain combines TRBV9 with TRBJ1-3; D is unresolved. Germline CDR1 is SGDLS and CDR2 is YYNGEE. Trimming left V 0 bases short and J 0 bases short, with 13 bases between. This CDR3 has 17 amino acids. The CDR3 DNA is TGTGCCAGCAGCGTAGAGGGAGCAGTTAGCTCTGGAAACACCATATATTTT. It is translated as CASSVEGAVSSGNTIYF.

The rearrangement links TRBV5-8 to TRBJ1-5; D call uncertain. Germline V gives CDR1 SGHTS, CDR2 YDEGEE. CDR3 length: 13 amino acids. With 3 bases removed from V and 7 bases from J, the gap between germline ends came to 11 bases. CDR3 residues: CASSWGNGQPQHF. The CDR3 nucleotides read TGTGCCAGCAGCTGGGGAAACGGGCAGCCCCAGCATTTT. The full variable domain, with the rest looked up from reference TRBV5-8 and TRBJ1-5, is EAGVTQSPTHLIKTRGQQATLRCSPISGHTSVYWYQQALGLGLQFLLWYDEGEERNRGNFPPRFSGRQFPNYSSELNVNALELEDSALYLCASSWGNGQPQHFGDGTRLSIL.

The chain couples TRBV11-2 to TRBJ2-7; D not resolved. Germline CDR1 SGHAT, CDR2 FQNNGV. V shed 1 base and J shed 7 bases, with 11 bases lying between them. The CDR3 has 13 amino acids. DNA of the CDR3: TGTGCCAGCAGCTTAGGGGCCTTGGGGGAGCAGTACTTC. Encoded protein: CASSLGALGEQYF.

The DNA of the CDR3 is TGTGCCAGTAGTATTCTCCATAGCTACACTGGGAATGAGCAGTTCTTC. Translating it yields CASSILHSYTGNEQFF. The rearrangement uses TRBV19 and TRBJ2-1; D is unclear. CDR1 LNHDA and CDR2 SQIVND come from the germline V gene (reference sequence). Trimming took off 3 bases at V and 7 bases at J, with 19 bases between the two ends. CDR3 length: 16 amino acids.

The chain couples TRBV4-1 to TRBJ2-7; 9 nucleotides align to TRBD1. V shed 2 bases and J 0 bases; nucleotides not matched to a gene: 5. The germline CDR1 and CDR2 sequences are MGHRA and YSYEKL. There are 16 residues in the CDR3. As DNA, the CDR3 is TGCGCCAGCAGCCAACACAGGGGGCTTGACTCCTACGAGCAGTACTTC. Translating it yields CASSQHRGLDSYEQYF.

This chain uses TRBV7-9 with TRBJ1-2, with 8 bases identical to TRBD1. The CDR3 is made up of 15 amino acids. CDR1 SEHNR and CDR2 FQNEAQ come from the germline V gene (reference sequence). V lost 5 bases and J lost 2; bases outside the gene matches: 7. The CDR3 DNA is TGTGCCAGCAGCCCAAAACAGGGGGTGAACTATGGCTACACCTTC. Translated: CASSPKQGVNYGYTF.

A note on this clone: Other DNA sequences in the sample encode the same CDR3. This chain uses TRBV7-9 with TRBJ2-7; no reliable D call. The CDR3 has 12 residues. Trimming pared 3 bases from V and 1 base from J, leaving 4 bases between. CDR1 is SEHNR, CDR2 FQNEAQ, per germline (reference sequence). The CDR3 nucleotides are TGTGCCAGCAGCTTCCGGTCCTACGAGCAGTACTTC. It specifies CASSFRSYEQYF.

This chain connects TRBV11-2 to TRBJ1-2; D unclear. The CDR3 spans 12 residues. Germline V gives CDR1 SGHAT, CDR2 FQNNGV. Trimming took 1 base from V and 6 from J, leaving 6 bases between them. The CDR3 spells CASSLGVDGYTF. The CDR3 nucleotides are TGTGCCAGCAGCTTAGGAGTTGATGGCTACACCTTC.

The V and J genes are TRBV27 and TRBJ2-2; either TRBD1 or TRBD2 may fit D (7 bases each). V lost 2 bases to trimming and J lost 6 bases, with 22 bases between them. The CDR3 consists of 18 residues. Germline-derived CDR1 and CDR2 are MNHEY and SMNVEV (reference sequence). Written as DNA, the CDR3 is TGTGCCAGCAGTTTACTCCGTGGGGGGGACAGAGTACCCGGGGAGCTGTTTTTT. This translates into CASSLLRGGDRVPGELFF.

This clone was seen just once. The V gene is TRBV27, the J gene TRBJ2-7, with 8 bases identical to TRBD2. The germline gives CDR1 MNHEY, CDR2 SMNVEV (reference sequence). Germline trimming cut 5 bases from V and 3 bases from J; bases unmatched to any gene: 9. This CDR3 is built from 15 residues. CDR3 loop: CASSPGGEGVYEQYF. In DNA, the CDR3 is TGTGCCAGCAGTCCCGGGGGGGAGGGAGTCTACGAGCAGTACTTC.

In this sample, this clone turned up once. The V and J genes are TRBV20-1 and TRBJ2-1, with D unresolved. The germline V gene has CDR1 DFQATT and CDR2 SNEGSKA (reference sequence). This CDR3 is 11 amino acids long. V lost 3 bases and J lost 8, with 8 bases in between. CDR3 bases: TGCAGTGCTAGGGACCGGGATGAGCAGTTCTTC. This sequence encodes CSARDRDEQFF.

This CDR3 is CASSLAASGGYGYTF. Here the CDR3 DNA reads TGTGCCAGCAGCTTGGCCGCCTCGGGCGGCTATGGCTACACCTTC. The chain employs TRBV5-6 and TRBJ1-2; no clear D gene. The V and J ends lost 0 bases and 4 bases respectively, with 13 bases between them. Germline V CDR1 and CDR2: SGHDT, YYEEEE. CDR3 length: 15 residues.

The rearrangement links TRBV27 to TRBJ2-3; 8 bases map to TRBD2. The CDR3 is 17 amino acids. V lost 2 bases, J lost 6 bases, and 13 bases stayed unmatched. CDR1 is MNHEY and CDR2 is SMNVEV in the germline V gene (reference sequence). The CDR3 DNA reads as TGTGCCAGCAGTTTACAAGGACTAGCCCGAGGGGCGGATACGCAGTATTTT. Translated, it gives CASSLQGLARGADTQYF.

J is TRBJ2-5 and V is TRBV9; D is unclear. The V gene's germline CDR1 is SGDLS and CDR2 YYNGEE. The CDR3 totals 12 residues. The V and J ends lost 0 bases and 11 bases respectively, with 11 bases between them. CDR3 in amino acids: CASSVGDEEQYF. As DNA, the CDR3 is TGTGCCAGCAGCGTAGGAGACGAGGAGCAGTACTTC.

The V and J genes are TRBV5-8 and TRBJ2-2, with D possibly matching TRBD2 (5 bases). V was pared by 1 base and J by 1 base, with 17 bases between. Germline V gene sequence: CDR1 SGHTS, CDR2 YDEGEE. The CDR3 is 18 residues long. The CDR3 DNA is TGTGCCAGCAGCTTGCGGGGTGTATGGGCCGGGAACACCGGGGAGCTGTTTTTT. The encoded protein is CASSLRGVWAGNTGELFF.

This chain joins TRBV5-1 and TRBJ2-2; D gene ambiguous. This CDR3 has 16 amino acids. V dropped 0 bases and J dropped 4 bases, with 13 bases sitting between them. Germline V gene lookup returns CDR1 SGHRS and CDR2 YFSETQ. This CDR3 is CASSLEVPVSTGELFF. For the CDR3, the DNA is TGCGCCAGCAGCTTGGAGGTCCCGGTGAGCACCGGGGAGCTGTTTTTT.

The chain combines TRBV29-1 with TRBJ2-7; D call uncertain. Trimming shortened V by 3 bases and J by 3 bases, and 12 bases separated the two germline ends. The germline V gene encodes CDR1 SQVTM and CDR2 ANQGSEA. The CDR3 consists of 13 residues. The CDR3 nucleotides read TGCAGCGTTGAGGCCAGCGAGAACTACGAGCAGTACTTC. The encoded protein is CSVEASENYEQYF.